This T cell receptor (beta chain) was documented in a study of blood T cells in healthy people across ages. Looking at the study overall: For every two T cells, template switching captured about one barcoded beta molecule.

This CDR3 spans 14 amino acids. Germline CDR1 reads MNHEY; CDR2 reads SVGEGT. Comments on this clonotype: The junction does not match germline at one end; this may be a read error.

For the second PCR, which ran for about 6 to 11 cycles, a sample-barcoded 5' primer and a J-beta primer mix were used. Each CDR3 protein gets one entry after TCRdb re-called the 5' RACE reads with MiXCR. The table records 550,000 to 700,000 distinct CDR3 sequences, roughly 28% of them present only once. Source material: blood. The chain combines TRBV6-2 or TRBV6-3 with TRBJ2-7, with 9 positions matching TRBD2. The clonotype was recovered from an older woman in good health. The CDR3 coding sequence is TGTGCCAGCAGTTCAACTAGCGGGTCCTACGAGCTGTACTTC. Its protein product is CASSSTSGSYELYF.